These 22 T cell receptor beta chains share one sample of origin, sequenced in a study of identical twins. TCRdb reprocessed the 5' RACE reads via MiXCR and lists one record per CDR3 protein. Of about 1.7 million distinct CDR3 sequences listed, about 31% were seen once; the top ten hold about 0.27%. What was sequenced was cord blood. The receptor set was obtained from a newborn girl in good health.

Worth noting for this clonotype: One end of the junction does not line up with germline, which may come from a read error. DNA of the CDR3: TGTGCCAGCAGCTTTCCGGGGGCGCATAGCAATCAGCTCCAGCATTTT. This translates into CASSFPGAHSNQLQHF. The V call is TRBV7-2, the J call TRBJ1-5; maybe TRBD1 (6 bases). The CDR3 covers 16 residues. Germline V gives CDR1 SGHTA, CDR2 FQGNSA. Together with reference TRBV7-2 and TRBJ1-5, the CDR3 gives the full variable domain: GAGVSQSPSNKVTEKGKDVELRCDPISGHTALYWYRQSLGQGLEFLIYFQGNSAPDKSGLPSDRFSAERTGGSVSTLTIQRTQQEDSAVYLCASSFPGAHSNQLQHFGDGTRLSIL.

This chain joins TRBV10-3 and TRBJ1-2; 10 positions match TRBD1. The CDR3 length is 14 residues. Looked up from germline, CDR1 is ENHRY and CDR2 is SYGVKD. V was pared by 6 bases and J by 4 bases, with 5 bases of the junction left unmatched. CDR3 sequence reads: CAIRMTGGGYGYTF. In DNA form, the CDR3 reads TGTGCCATCAGGATGACAGGGGGCGGCTATGGCTACACCTTC.

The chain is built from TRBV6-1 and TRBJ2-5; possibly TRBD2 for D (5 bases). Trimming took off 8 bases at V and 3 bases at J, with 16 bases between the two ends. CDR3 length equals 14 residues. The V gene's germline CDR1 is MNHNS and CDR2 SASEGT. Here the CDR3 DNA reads TGTGCCAGCGCGGCATCACGGGGAAAAGAGACCCAGTACTTC. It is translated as CASAASRGKETQYF.

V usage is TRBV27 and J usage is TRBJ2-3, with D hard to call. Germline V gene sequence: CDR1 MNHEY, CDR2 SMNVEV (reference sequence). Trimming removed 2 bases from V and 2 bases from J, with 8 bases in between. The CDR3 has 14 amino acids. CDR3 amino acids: CASSLRSITDTQYF. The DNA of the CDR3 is TGTGCCAGCAGTTTAAGGTCTATCACAGATACGCAGTATTTT.

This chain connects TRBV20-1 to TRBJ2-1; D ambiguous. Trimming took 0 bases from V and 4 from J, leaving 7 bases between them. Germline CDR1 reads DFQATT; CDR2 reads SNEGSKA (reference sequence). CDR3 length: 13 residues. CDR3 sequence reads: CSARDVTYNEQFF. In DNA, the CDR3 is TGCAGTGCTAGAGATGTGACGTACAATGAGCAGTTCTTC.

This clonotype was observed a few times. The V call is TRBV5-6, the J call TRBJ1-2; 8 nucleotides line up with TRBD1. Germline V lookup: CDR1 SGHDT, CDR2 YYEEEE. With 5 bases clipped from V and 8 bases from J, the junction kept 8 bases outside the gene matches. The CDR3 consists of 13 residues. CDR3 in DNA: TGTGCCAGCAGGCAATGGACAGGGCGCGGCTACACCTTC. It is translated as CASRQWTGRGYTF.

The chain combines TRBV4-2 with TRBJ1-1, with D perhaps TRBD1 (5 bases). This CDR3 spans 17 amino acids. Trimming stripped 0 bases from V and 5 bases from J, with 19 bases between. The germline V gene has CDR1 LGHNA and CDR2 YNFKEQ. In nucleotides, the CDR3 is TGTGCCAGCAGCCAAGATCGCCAATTTCAGGGAGGTACTGAAGCTTTCTTT. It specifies CASSQDRQFQGGTEAFF.

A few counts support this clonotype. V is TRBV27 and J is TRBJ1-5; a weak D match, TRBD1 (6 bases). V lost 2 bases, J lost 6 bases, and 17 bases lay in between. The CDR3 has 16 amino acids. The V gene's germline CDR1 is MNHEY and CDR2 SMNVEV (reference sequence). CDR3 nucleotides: TGTGCCAGCAGTTTAAGGCCCGGGACAACTACTCAGCCCCAGCATTTT. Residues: CASSLRPGTTTQPQHF.

CDR3 bases: TGCGCCAGCACCCCTGGGAGAGGCGAAGAAGCTTTCTTT. Translating it yields CASTPGRGEEAFF. The gene calls are TRBV10-1 and TRBJ1-1; the D is unclear. Trimming took off 7 bases at V and 8 bases at J, with 17 bases between the two ends. Germline V gene lookup returns CDR1 WNHNN and CDR2 SYGVQD (reference sequence). The CDR3 is 13 residues long.

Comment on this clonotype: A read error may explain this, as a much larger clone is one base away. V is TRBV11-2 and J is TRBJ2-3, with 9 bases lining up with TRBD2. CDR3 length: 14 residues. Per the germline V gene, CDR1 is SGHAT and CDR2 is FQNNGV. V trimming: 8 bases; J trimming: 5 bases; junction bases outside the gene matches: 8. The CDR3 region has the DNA TGTGCCAGCGGCGGTAGCGGGGGAGTAGATACGCAGTATTTT. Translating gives CASGGSGGVDTQYF.

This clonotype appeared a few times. CDR3: CASSFRGVEQYF. In DNA, the CDR3 is TGTGCCAGCAGTTTTCGGGGGGTAGAGCAGTACTTC. The chain couples TRBV28 to TRBJ2-7; 7 nucleotides line up with TRBD2. The CDR3 sequence is 12 residues long. Germline CDR1 MDHEN, CDR2 SYDVKM. The ends lost 3 bases at V and 7 bases at J; junction bases unmatched: 3.

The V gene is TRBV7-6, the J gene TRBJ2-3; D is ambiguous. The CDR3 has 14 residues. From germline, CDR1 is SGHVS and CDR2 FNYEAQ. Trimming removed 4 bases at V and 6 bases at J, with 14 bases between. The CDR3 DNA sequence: TGTGCCAGCAGCTCAACCCCCATCGGGGATACGCAGTATTTT. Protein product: CASSSTPIGDTQYF. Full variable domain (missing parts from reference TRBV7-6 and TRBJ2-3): GAGVSQSPRYKVTKRGQDVALRCDPISGHVSLYWYRQALGQGPEFLTYFNYEAQQDKSGLPNDRFSAERPEGSISTLTIQRTEQRDSAMYRCASSSTPIGDTQYFGPGTRLTVL.

CDR3 region: CASSVAEPQHF. Here the CDR3 DNA reads TGTGCCAGCAGTGTCGCGGAGCCCCAGCATTTT. The chain combines TRBV6-1 with TRBJ1-5, with D uncertain. The germline V gene encodes CDR1 MNHNS and CDR2 SASEGT. V shed 4 bases and J shed 8 bases, with 6 bases lying between them. CDR3 length equals 11 residues.

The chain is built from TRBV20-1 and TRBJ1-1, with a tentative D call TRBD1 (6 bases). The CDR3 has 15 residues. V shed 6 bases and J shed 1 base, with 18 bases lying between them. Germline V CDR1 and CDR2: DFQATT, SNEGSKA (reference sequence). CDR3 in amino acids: CSARVVQGPNTEAFF. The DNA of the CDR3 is TGCAGTGCCCGGGTGGTACAGGGTCCGAACACTGAAGCTTTCTTT.

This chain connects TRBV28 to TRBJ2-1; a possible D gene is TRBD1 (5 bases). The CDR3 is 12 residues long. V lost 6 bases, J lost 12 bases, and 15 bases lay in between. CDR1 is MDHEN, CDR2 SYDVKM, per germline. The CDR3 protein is CASRKGSAGQFF. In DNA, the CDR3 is TGTGCCAGCAGGAAGGGGTCGGCAGGGCAGTTCTTC.

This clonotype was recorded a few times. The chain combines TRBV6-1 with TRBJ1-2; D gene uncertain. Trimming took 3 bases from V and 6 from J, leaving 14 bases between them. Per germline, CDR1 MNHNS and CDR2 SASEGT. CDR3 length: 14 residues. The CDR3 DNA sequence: TGTGCCAGCAGTGAGATTGACATGGAGGATGGCTACACCTTC. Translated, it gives CASSEIDMEDGYTF.

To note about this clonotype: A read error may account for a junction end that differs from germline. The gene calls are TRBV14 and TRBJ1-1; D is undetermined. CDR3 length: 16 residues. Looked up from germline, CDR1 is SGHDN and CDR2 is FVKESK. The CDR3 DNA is TGTGCCAGCAGCCAAGTCGGCGGCTCAATGAACACTGAGGCTTTCTTT. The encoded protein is CASSQVGGSMNTEAFF.

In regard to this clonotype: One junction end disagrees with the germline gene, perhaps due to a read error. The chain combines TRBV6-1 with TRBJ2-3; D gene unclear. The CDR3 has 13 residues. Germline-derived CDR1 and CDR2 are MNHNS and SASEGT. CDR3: CPSSEYNTDTQYF. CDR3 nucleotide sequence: TGTCCCAGCAGTGAATACAACACAGATACGCAGTATTTT.

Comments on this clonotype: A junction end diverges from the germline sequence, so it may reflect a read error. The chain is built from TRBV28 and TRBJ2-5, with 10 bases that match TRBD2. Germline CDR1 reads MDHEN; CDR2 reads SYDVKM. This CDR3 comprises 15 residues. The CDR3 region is CASGLPSGRVLEQYF. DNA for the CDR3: TGTGCCAGCGGTTTGCCCAGCGGGAGGGTATTAGAGCAGTACTTC.

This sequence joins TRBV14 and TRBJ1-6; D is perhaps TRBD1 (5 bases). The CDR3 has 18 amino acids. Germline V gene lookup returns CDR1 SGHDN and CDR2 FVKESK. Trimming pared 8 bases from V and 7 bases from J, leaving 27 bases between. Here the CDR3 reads CASGGHTGTAKLNSPLHF. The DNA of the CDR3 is TGTGCCAGCGGCGGACACACCGGGACCGCGAAGCTCAATTCACCCCTCCACTTT.

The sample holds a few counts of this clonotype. The CDR3 is CASSLPTRGDDTQYF. The CDR3 DNA sequence: TGTGCCAGCAGTTTACCAACTAGGGGGGATGATACGCAGTATTTT. This chain connects TRBV28 to TRBJ2-3, with D perhaps being TRBD1 or TRBD2 (6 bases each). Germline CDR1 reads MDHEN; CDR2 reads SYDVKM. V dropped 2 bases and J dropped 6 bases, with 15 bases sitting between them. This CDR3 is built from 15 residues.

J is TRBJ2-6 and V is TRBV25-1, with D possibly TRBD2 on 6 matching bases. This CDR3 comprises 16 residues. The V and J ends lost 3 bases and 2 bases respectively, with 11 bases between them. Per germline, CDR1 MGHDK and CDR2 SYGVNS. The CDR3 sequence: CASSDLGGTGANVLTF. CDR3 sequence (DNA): TGTGCCAGCAGTGACCTTGGAGGGACTGGGGCCAACGTCCTGACTTTC.